This entry is about one T cell receptor beta chain. With 5 bases clipped from V and 1 base from J, the junction kept 8 bases outside the gene matches. Germline V lookup: CDR1 LNHDA, CDR2 SQIVND (reference sequence). The CDR3 extends over 17 amino acids. This record belongs to a study of blood T cell repertoires in COVID-19. Using immunoSEQ multiplex PCR, the repertoire was profiled, and TCRdb retains in-frame clones only, with some absent. The table shows approximately 200,000 clones, with more than 75% occurring only once. The sequence was collected from a man aged 45 to 65 with acute or convalescent COVID-19. The chain employs TRBV19 and TRBJ2-6; 7 nucleotides agree with TRBD2. Sequences were obtained from peripheral blood. The CDR3 loop is CASSPLSGGSGANVLTF. The DNA of the CDR3 is TGTGCCAGTAGTCCCCTCTCGGGAGGTTCTGGGGCCAACGTCCTGACTTTC.